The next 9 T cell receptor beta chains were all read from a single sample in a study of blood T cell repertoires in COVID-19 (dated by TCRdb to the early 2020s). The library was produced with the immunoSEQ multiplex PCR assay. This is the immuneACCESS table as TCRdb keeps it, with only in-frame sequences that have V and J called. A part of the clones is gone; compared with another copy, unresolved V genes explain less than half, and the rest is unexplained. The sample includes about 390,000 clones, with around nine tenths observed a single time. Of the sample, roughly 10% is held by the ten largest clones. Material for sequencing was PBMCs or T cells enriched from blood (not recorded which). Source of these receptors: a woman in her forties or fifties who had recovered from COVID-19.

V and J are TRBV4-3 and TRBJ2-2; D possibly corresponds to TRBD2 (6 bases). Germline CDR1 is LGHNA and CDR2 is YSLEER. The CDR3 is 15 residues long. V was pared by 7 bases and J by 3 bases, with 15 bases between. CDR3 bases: TGCGCCAGCACCGTGGGGACTGATCACACCGGGGAGCTGTTTTTT. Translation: CASTVGTDHTGELFF.

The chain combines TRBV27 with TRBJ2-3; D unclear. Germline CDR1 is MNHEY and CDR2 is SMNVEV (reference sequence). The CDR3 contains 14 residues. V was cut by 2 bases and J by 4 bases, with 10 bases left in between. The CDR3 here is CASSLLGSPDTQYF. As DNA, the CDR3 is TGTGCCAGCAGTTTACTGGGTAGCCCAGATACGCAGTATTTT.

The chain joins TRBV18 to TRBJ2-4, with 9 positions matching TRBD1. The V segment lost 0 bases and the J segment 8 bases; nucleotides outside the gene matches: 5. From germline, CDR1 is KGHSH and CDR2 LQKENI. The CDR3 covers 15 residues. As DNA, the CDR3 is TGTGCCAGCTCACCACCAGCGGGACAGGGTTACATTCAGTACTTC. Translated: CASSPPAGQGYIQYF.

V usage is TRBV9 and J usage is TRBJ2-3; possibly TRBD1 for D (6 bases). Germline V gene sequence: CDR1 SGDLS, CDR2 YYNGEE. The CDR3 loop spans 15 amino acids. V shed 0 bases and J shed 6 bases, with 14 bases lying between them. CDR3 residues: CASSVGAGVRDTQYF. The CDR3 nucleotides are TGTGCCAGCAGCGTAGGCGCAGGGGTAAGGGATACGCAGTATTTT. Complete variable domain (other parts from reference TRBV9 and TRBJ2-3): DSGVTQTPKHLITATGQRVTLRCSPRSGDLSVYWYQQSLDQGLQFLIQYYNGEERAKGNILERFSAQQFPDLHSELNLSSLELGDSALYFCASSVGAGVRDTQYFGPGTRLTVL.

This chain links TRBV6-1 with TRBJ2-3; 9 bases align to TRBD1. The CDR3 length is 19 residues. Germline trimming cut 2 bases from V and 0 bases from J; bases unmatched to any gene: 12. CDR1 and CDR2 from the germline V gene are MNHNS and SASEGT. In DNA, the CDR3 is TGTGCCAGCAGTGAAAGGACAGGGGCAGCAGCCCCTAGCACAGATACGCAGTATTTT. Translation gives CASSERTGAAAPSTDTQYF.

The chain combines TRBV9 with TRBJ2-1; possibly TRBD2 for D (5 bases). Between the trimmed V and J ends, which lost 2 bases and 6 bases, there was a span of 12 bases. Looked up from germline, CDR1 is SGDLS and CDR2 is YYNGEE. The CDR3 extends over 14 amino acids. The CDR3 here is CASSVGGRGNEQFF. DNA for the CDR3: TGTGCCAGCAGCGTTGGTGGTCGGGGCAATGAGCAGTTCTTC.

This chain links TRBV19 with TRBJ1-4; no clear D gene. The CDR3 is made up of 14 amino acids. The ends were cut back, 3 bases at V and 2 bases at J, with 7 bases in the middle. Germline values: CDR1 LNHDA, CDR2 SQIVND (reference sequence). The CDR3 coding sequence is TGTGCCAGTAGTATCTCCTTGACTAATGAAAAACTGTTTTTT. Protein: CASSISLTNEKLFF.

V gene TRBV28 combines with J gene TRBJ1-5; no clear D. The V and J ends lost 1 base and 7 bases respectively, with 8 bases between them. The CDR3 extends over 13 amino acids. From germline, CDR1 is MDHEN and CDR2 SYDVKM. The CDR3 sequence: CASSLFGGQPQHF. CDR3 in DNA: TGTGCCAGCAGTTTATTTGGAGGGCAGCCCCAGCATTTT.

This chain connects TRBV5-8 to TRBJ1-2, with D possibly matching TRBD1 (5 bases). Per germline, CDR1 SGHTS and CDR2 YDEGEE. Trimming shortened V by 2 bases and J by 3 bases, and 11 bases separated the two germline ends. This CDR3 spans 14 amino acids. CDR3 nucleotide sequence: TGTGCCAGCAGCTTCCAGGGTGGGGACTATGGCTACACCTTC. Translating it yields CASSFQGGDYGYTF.